This TCR beta chain was identified in a study of blood T cell repertoires in COVID-19 (dated by TCRdb to the early 2020s). Background on the whole study: Samples covering the acute and convalescent phases of COVID-19 were provided by collaborators in the United States, Italy and Spain. The material from the prospective study consisted of cDNA or gDNA derived from T cells, B-cell-depleted T cells, or PBMCs. Subjects who had been exposed to COVID-19, were actively infected with it, or had recovered from it provided the deeply sampled blood TCRbeta repertoires that made up the dataset. The repertoires were released in a freely available public database intended as a resource for research on the immune response to SARS-CoV-2. The samples were drawn from two sources: the first 160 participants of the ongoing ImmuneRACE study, and fewer than 1,500 subjects contributed by 6 global collaborators. Nearly every sample came with metadata listing a de-identified subject ID, COVID-19 status, age in years and sex. HLA class I and class II types, where available, came from metadata supplied by the sample provider rather than from assay-based typing.

Trimming removed 0 bases from V and 0 bases from J; the gene matches leave 11 bases unexplained. From the cysteine up to the phenylalanine, the CDR3 has a length of 21 residues. Only the CDR3 region is kept as DNA, spanning 63 bases read in frame from base 1. From the germline V gene (reference sequence), CDR1 is LGHDT and CDR2 is YNNKEL. In the prospective study, participants were roughly 18 to 90 years old, resided in 20 to 30 geographic areas of the United States, and were enrolled through a virtual design. Cohort assignment in the prospective study relied on participant-reported clinical history from a screening survey and a study questionnaire. ImmuneRACE Cohort 3 recovered participants were defined by two consecutive negative NP/OP PCR tests, healthcare professional clearance, or symptom resolution. In the prospective study, whole blood, serum and a nasopharyngeal or oropharyngeal swab were collected from each participant by mobile phlebotomists. Prospective study participants could optionally give additional blood draws and questionnaires over an approximately 2-month period. Blood samples from the prospective study were shipped frozen or at room temperature prior to DNA extraction.

TCRbeta CDR3 regions were amplified from genomic DNA using the immunoSEQ Assay, a bias-controlled multiplex PCR. Concerning the study's data processing: The number of nucleated cells in each sample was estimated from the amplification of reference gene primers within the assay. To quantify the absolute abundance of each unique TCRbeta CDR3 rearrangement, sequence reads were collapsed and filtered. For each sample, productive Simpson clonality was calculated by taking the square root of Simpson's diversity index across productive rearrangements. In its TCRdb copy, this immuneACCESS table keeps in-frame sequences only and misses some clones. Where compared with another copy, unresolved V genes explain less than half of these, and the others have no known cause. V and J calls plus clone size are reproduced from that table; the DNA served to infer D and trimming. For this sample the table gives 180,000 or so clones, of which over 70% were detected only once. The ten largest clones capture 13% of the sample.

On this clone: Its antigen is unknown. No per-base quality is available; no much larger clone lies one base away.

Study-wide conclusions, independent of this receptor: Clinical and demographic metadata were provided uncurated, with the amount varying by source and participant.

The TCR was taken from a woman aged 60-70 years who had recovered from COVID-19. This chain is built from TRBV3-1 (or the pseudogene TRBV3-2) and TRBJ2-4, and TRBD2 aligns with 13 junction nucleotides. Source material: PBMCs or T cells enriched from blood (not recorded which). CDR3 reads: CASSQDQAGTSGTLAKNIQYF. The sequence in DNA is TGTGCCAGCAGCCAAGATCAGGCAGGGACTAGCGGGACCTTAGCCAAAAACATTCAGTACTTC.